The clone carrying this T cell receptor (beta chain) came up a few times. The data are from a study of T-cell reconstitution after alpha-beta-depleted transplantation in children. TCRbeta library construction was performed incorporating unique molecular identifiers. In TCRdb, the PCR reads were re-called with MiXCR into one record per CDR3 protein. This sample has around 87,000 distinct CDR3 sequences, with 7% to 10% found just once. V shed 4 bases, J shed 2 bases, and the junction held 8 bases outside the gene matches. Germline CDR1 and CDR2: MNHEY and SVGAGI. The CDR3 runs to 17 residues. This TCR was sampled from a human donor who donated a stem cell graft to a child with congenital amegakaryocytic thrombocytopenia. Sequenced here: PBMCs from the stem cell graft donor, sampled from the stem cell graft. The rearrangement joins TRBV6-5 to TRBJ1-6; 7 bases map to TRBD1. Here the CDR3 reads CASSFRLQGTYNSPLHF. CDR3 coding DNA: TGTGCCAGCAGTTTTCGTCTACAGGGGACCTATAATTCACCCCTCCACTTT.